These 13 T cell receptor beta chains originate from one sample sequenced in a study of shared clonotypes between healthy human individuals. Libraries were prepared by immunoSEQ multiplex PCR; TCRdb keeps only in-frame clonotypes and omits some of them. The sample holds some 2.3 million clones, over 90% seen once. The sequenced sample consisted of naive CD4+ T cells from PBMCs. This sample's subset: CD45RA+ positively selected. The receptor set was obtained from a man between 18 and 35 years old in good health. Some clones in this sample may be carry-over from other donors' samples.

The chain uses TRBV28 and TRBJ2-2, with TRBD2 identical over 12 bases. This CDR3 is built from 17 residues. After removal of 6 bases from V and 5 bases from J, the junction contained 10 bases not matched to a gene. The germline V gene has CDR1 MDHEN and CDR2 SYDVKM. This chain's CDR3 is CASSRTTSGRWTGELFF. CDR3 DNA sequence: TGTGCCAGCAGCCGTACCACTAGCGGGAGGTGGACCGGGGAGCTGTTTTTT.

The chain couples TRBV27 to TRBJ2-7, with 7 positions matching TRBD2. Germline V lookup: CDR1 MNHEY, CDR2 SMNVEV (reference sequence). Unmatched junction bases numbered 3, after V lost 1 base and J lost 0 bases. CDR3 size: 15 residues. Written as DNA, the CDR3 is TGTGCCAGCAGTTTATTGGGCGGGAGCTCCTACGAGCAGTACTTC. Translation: CASSLLGGSSYEQYF.

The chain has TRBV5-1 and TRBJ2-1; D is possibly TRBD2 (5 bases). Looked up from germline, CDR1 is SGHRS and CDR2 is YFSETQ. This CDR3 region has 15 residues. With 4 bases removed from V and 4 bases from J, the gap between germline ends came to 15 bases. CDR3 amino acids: CASSPSSRDYNEQFF. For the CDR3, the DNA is TGCGCCAGCAGCCCCTCCTCGAGGGATTACAATGAGCAGTTCTTC.

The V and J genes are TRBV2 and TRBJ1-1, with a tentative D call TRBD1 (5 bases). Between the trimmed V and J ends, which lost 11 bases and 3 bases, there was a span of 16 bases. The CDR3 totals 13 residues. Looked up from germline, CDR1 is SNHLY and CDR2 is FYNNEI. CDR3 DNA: TGTGCCGGGGGTGGGGAAAGGGACACTGAAGCTTTCTTT. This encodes CAGGGERDTEAFF.

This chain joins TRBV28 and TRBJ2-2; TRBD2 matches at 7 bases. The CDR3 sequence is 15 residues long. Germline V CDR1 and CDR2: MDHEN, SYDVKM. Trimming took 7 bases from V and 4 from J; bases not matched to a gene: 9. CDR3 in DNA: TGTGCCAGCATTTTCTCAGGCGGGAGCACCGGGGAGCTGTTTTTT. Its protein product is CASIFSGGSTGELFF.

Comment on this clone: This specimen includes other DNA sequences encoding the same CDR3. The CDR3 protein is CASSTMGGEETQYF. In nucleotides, the CDR3 is TGTGCCAGCAGTACCATGGGGGGAGAAGAGACCCAGTACTTC. The genes are TRBV7-9 and TRBJ2-5; maybe TRBD2 (6 bases). The V end was cut by 6 bases, the J end by 3 bases, with 14 bases between. Germline values: CDR1 SEHNR, CDR2 FQNEAQ (reference sequence). The CDR3 extends over 14 amino acids.

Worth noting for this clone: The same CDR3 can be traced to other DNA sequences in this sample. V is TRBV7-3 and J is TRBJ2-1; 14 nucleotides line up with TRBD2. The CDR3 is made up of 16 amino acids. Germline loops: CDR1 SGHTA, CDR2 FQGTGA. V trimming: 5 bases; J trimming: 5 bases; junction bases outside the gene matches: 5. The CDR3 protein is CASSPRGLAGDNEQFF. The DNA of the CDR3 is TGTGCCAGCAGCCCCCGGGGACTAGCGGGAGACAATGAGCAGTTCTTC.

The CDR3 DNA is TGCGCCAGCAGGGAGAACACCGGACCTGAAGCTTTCTTT. Residues: CASRENTGPEAFF. The genes are TRBV5-1 and TRBJ1-1; no clear D gene. This CDR3 has 13 amino acids. V lost 5 bases to trimming and J lost 6 bases, with 14 bases between them. Germline V lookup: CDR1 SGHRS, CDR2 YFSETQ.

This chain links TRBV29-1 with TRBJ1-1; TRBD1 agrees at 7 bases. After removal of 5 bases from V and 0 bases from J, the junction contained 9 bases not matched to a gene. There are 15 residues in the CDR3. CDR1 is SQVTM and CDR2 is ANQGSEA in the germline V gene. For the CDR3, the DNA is TGCAGCGTTTCGGGACAGCTCCCCATGAACACTGAAGCTTTCTTT. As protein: CSVSGQLPMNTEAFF.

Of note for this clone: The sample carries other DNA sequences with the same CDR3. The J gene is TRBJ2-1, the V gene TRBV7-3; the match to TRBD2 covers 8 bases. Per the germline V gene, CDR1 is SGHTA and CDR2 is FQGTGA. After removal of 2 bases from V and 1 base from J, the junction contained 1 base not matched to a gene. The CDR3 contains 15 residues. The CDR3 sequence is CASSLGGRSYNEQFF. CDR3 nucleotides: TGTGCCAGCAGCTTAGGCGGGAGGTCCTACAATGAGCAGTTCTTC.

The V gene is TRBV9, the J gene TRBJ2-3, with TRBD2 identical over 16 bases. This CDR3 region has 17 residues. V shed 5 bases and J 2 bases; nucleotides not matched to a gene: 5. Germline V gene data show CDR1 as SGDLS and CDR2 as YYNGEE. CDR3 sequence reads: CASSGTSGRAPTDTQYF. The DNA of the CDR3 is TGTGCCAGCAGTGGGACTAGCGGGAGGGCCCCCACAGATACGCAGTATTTT.

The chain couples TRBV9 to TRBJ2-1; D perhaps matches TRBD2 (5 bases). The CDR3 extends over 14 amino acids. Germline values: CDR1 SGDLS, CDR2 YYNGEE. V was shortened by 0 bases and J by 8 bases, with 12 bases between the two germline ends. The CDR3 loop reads CASSVAGLFDEQFF. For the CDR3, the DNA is TGTGCCAGCAGCGTAGCAGGACTGTTTGATGAGCAGTTCTTC.

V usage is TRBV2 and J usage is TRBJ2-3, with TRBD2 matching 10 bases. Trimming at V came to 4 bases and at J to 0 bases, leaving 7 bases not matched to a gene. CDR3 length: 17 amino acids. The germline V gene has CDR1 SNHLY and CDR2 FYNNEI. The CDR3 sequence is CASSGTSGRSSTDTQYF. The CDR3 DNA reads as TGTGCCAGCAGTGGGACTAGCGGACGGTCTAGCACAGATACGCAGTATTTT.